This T cell receptor beta chain was retrieved from a study of Tregs in tolerant kidney transplant recipients. The CDR3 covers 16 residues. Germline V CDR1 and CDR2: SGHTA, FQGNSA. The nonmyeloablative bone marrow transplants came from related graft donors, with transient mixed chimerism. Unstimulated regulatory T cells (CD4+CD25+CD127-), CD4+CD25- non-regulatory cells, CD4 and CD8 cells were FACS-sorted from thawed PBMCs. As to this clone: The junction and the germline gene differ at one end; a read error may be behind it. Other DNA sequences in this sample translate to the same CDR3.

The table came from immunoSEQ multiplex PCR; TCRdb's copy has only in-frame clones and leaves some out. The data hold about 64,000 clones, with more than 75% observed a single time. The chain carries TRBV7-2 and TRBJ1-2; 9 nucleotides align to TRBD1. The sequencing used CD4+ T cells from blood (PBMCs), collected 6 months after the transplant. The source is a human patient who received a combined kidney and bone marrow transplant. T cells may partly derive from the graft donor. CDR3 protein: CASSSYPGQGNYGYTF. The CDR3 DNA reads as TGTGCCAGCAGCTCCTACCCCGGACAGGGGAACTATGGCTACACCTTT.